Following are 21 T cell receptor beta chains from one sample sequenced in a study of regulatory T cells in long-lasting Graves disease (dated by TCRdb to the early 2020s). Reading the label with the study, this specimen's time point is: newly diagnosed GD, antithyroid drugs for less than 3 months. RNA was extracted from PBMCs in TRIzol for both TCR sequencing and RNA sequencing. The library was obtained by multiplex PCR. Data came from an Illumina HiSeq 4000. CDR3 regions were amplified by Arm-PCR with iRepertoire HTBI primers to construct TCR beta libraries. TCRdb reprocessed the public reads (quality trimming at Q25 with fastp, clone calling with MiXCR) and kept in-frame beta chains. All rows with the same CDR3 protein become a single entry with the most common DNA and genes. Counted in this sample were hundreds of thousands of distinct CDR3 sequences; about a sixth of them appeared once. Jointly, the top ten make up around 10% of the sample.

This sample was shared with a second study, whose subject was T cells in Graves' hyperthyroidism and ophthalmopathy.

The material was peripheral blood mononuclear cells (PBMCs), obtained at new diagnosis, from a patient treated with antithyroid drugs. These receptor sequences come from a woman aged 25 to 39 with Graves disease. Donor details come from another sample of the same person, matched by shared clones.

This clonotype has a count of ten or more. This chain links TRBV27 with TRBJ2-1; D is possibly TRBD1 or TRBD2 (5 bases each). Germline V gene sequence: CDR1 MNHEY, CDR2 SMNVEV (reference sequence). CDR3 length equals 14 residues. Trimming took off 4 bases at V and 9 bases at J, with 16 bases between the two ends. CDR3 amino acids: CASSSLGPTSEQFF. For the CDR3, the DNA is TGTGCCAGCAGTTCCTTGGGACCGACATCTGAGCAGTTCTTC.

This clonotype was counted many times. The chain links TRBV2 to TRBJ2-3, with D perhaps TRBD2 (6 bases). Trimming removed 7 bases from V and 6 bases from J, with 8 bases in between. Germline values: CDR1 SNHLY, CDR2 FYNNEI. CDR3 length: 11 amino acids. CDR3 region: CASTRGDTQYF. Here the CDR3 DNA reads TGTGCCAGCACCCGGGGGGATACGCAGTATTTT. Full variable domain (outside the CDR3, taken from reference TRBV2 and TRBJ2-3): EPEVTQTPSHQVTQMGQEVILRCVPISNHLYFYWYRQILGQKVEFLVSFYNNEISEKSEIFDDQFSVERPDGSNFTLKIRSTKLEDSAMYFCASTRGDTQYFGPGTRLTVL.

About this clonotype itself: With a far larger clone one base away, a read error is the likely cause. This chain links TRBV6-1 with TRBJ1-1; D not resolved. The germline gives CDR1 MNHNS, CDR2 SASEGT. CDR3 length equals 14 residues. V was cut by 3 bases and J by 0 bases, with 8 bases left in between. CDR3 region: CASSDPGMNTEAFF. CDR3 nucleotides: TGTGCCAGCAGTGACCCGGGCATGAACACTGAAGCTTTCTTT.

This clonotype was detected a few times. The V call is TRBV7-2, the J call TRBJ2-1; 8 nucleotides align to TRBD1. V lost 5 bases and J lost 8; bases outside the gene matches: 2. CDR3 length: 12 amino acids. CDR1 is SGHTA and CDR2 is FQGNSA in the germline V gene. CDR3 residues: CASSQDRDEQFF. CDR3 nucleotides: TGTGCCAGCAGCCAGGACAGGGATGAGCAGTTCTTC.

A word on this clonotype: One junction end disagrees with the germline gene, perhaps due to a read error. This chain connects TRBV7-2 to TRBJ1-2; D is uncertain. The CDR3 length is 15 residues. The V gene's germline CDR1 is SGHTA and CDR2 FQGNSA. The CDR3 coding sequence is TGTGCCAGCAGCTTGGCTAGGTCTGCCCCCTATGGCTGCACCTTC. It translates to CASSLARSAPYGCTF.

The chain uses TRBV29-1 and TRBJ2-7; the D is unclear. Germline-derived CDR1 and CDR2 are SQVTM and ANQGSEA. The length of the CDR3 is 13 residues. V was cut by 1 base and J by 9 bases, with 16 bases left in between. CDR3 region: CSVEVVRLPGQYF. The CDR3 coding sequence is TGCAGCGTTGAAGTAGTTCGTCTCCCTGGGCAGTACTTC.

Notes on this clonotype: This sequence may be a read error, since a much larger clone differs from it by one base. The V gene is TRBV6-1, the J gene TRBJ1-1; D not certain. Per the germline V gene, CDR1 is MNHNS and CDR2 is SASEGT. The CDR3 has 12 amino acids. Trimming pared 9 bases from V and 4 bases from J, leaving 12 bases between. The CDR3 nucleotides are TGTGCCAGTAAACTTACGATCACTGAAGCTTTCTTT. Amino acid sequence: CASKLTITEAFF.

This clonotype was seen many times. The V call is TRBV12-3 or TRBV12-4, the J call TRBJ1-1, with 8 bases fitting TRBD1. The trim removed 6 bases at V and 4 bases at J, leaving 7 bases unmatched. CDR3 length equals 14 residues. The CDR3 is CASSPTGGLTEAFF. DNA for the CDR3: TGTGCCAGCAGCCCTACAGGGGGGCTCACTGAAGCTTTCTTT.

V is TRBV30 and J is TRBJ1-1, with a tentative D call TRBD1 (5 bases). CDR3 length: 17 amino acids. Germline loops: CDR1 GTSNPN, CDR2 SVGIG (reference sequence). V was cut by 0 bases and J by 0 bases, with 17 bases left in between. In nucleotides, the CDR3 is TGTGCCTGGAGTGTAGGGACCATTAATCCTATGAACACTGAAGCTTTCTTT. Translating it yields CAWSVGTINPMNTEAFF.

At least ten counts were recorded for this clonotype. The V and J genes are TRBV5-5 and TRBJ1-4; TRBD1 matches at 9 bases. Looked up from germline, CDR1 is SGHKS and CDR2 is YYEKEE (reference sequence). V shed 2 bases, J shed 7 bases, and the junction held 3 bases outside the gene matches. The CDR3 has 14 residues. CDR3 bases: TGTGCCAGCAGCTTACAGGGGGCGTCTGAAAAACTGTTTTTT. This codes for CASSLQGASEKLFF.

The chain links TRBV4-1 to TRBJ2-1; D is perhaps TRBD1 or TRBD2 (5 bases each). The V gene's germline CDR1 is MGHRA and CDR2 YSYEKL. The CDR3 has 17 residues. The V and J ends lost 4 bases and 0 bases respectively, with 16 bases between them. CDR3 nucleotide sequence: TGCGCCAGCAGCCCAACTAGGGACCTGAGCTCCTACAATGAGCAGTTCTTC. Encoded protein: CASSPTRDLSSYNEQFF.

This clonotype appeared many times. The V call is TRBV28, the J call TRBJ1-5, with D hard to call. Trimming removed 1 base at V and 3 bases at J, with 7 bases between. This CDR3 has 14 amino acids. Germline values: CDR1 MDHEN, CDR2 SYDVKM. CDR3 DNA: TGTGCCAGCAGTTTATTCAGGAACAATCAGCCCCAGCATTTT. This sequence encodes CASSLFRNNQPQHF. Drawing the rest from reference TRBV28 and TRBJ1-5, the complete variable domain is DVKVTQSSRYLVKRTGEKVFLECVQDMDHENMFWYRQDPGLGLRLIYFSYDVKMKEKGDIPEGYSVSREKKERFSLILESASTNQTSMYLCASSLFRNNQPQHFGDGTRLSIL.

There are many counts of this clonotype. The CDR3 protein is CASSLELSSTDTQYF. The CDR3 nucleotides read TGTGCCAGCAGCTTAGAGTTATCTAGCACAGATACGCAGTATTTT. This sequence joins TRBV7-8 and TRBJ2-3, with D unclear. This CDR3 is built from 15 residues. The V end was cut by 1 base, the J end by 0 bases, with 8 bases between. CDR1 and CDR2 from the germline V gene are SGHVS and FQNEAQ.

There are many counts of this clonotype. This chain uses TRBV2 with TRBJ1-2; TRBD1 aligns across 7 bases. V trimming: 2 bases; J trimming: 8 bases; junction bases outside the gene matches: 11. The germline gives CDR1 SNHLY, CDR2 FYNNEI. The CDR3 sequence is 15 residues long. CDR3 coding DNA: TGTGCCAGCAGTGAAACAACAGGGGTGGGCTCAGGCTACACCTTC. Its translation: CASSETTGVGSGYTF.

This clonotype was found many times. The chain links TRBV6-1 to TRBJ2-5; 8 bases agree with TRBD2. Per germline, CDR1 MNHNS and CDR2 SASEGT. This CDR3 has 16 residues. V shed 6 bases, J shed 5 bases, and the junction held 14 bases outside the gene matches. In nucleotides, the CDR3 is TGTGCCAGCAGACCAAATCGGGGACTAGGAGGGGAGACCCAGTACTTC. Amino acids: CASRPNRGLGGETQYF.

This clonotype was recorded many times. This chain connects TRBV6-1 to TRBJ2-3; TRBD2 matches at 13 bases. Trimming at V came to 2 bases and at J to 0 bases, leaving 5 bases not matched to a gene. The CDR3 consists of 18 residues. Germline values: CDR1 MNHNS, CDR2 SASEGT. CDR3: CASSERTSGSGSTDTQYF. The CDR3 coding sequence is TGTGCCAGCAGTGAAAGGACTAGCGGGAGCGGGAGCACAGATACGCAGTATTTT.

In this sample, this clonotype turned up many times. The chain links TRBV2 to TRBJ1-2; TRBD1 is a possible D gene (5 bases). Deletions cut 4 bases from V and 3 bases from J, with 9 bases between. Germline-derived CDR1 and CDR2 are SNHLY and FYNNEI. The CDR3 totals 13 residues. The CDR3 here is CASSARAYYGYTF. The CDR3 DNA is TGTGCCAGCAGTGCCAGGGCGTACTATGGCTACACCTTC.

For this clonotype: A read error may be the cause here, since a much bigger clone is one base away. No conserved phenylalanine or tryptophan is present at the end of the CDR3, so a read error is the likely explanation. This sequence joins TRBV20-1 and TRBJ1-4; D not certain. Between the trimmed V and J ends, which lost 2 bases and 5 bases, there was a span of 9 bases. The germline gives CDR1 DFQATT, CDR2 SNEGSKA (reference sequence). This CDR3 is 13 amino acids long. CDR3 nucleotides: TGCAGTGCTAGACCGCTGGGGAATGAAAAACTGTTTTCT. Amino acid sequence: CSARPLGNEKLFS.

This clonotype was detected ten times or more. This chain connects TRBV11-2 to TRBJ2-5; the D gene is possibly TRBD1 (6 bases). The CDR3 consists of 15 residues. Per the germline V gene, CDR1 is SGHAT and CDR2 is FQNNGV. V was trimmed by 7 bases and J by 4 bases, leaving 19 bases between them. CDR3 residues: CASIHAPGVPETQYF. In DNA, the CDR3 is TGTGCCAGCATCCATGCCCCAGGGGTTCCAGAGACCCAGTACTTC.

This clonotype was picked up many times. The chain has TRBV7-2 and TRBJ2-7; 9 nucleotides align to TRBD2. Trimming removed 1 base from V and 4 bases from J; junction bases left unmatched: 8. CDR3 size: 16 residues. Germline CDR1 and CDR2: SGHTA and FQGNSA. The CDR3 bases are TGTGCCAGCAGCTTAGTTTCGGCTAGCGGGGCGTACGAGCAGTACTTC. It specifies CASSLVSASGAYEQYF.

This clonotype was seen many times. The chain is built from TRBV27 and TRBJ1-1; 7 nucleotides match TRBD1. The J segment lost 2 bases and the V segment lost 7 bases, leaving 13 bases of the junction unmatched. CDR1 and CDR2 from the germline V gene are MNHEY and SMNVEV (reference sequence). The CDR3 contains 16 residues. The CDR3 DNA follows: TGTGCCAGCAACACAATCGGGACAGCAAACAACACTGAAGCTTTCTTT. Its protein product is CASNTIGTANNTEAFF.